These T cell receptor beta chains were read from a single sample in a study of blood T cell repertoires in COVID-19. The method was immunoSEQ multiplex PCR; TCRdb's version includes in-frame clones alone and lacks a portion of them. The sample consists of fewer than 15,000 clones, less than 90% of them appearing once. The sequenced sample was peripheral blood. The receptor source for this set is a man in his fifties with active COVID-19. Each CDR3 is given with its conserved first and last residue. A D gene is named only where the DNA matches it firmly. Not all rows give a size; the values are once, few, many and, for expanded clones, a class.

D gene | J gene | V gene | clone size | CDR3 protein | CDR3 DNA
TRBD1 | TRBJ2-3 | TRBV28 | - | CASSFPSGQGPTSTDTQYF | TGTGCCAGCAGTTTCCCCTCGGGACAGGGGCCCACTAGCACAGATACGCAGTATTTT
TRBD2 | TRBJ2-1 | TRBV6-5 | - | CASSLSGANNEQFF | TGTGCCAGCAGTTTGAGCGGGGCTAACAATGAGCAGTTCTTC
TRBD1 | TRBJ1-1 | TRBV7-9 | - | CASSLEQGYAFF | TGTGCCAGCAGCTTAGAACAGGGGTACGCTTTCTTT
TRBD2 | TRBJ2-2 | TRBV4-2 | - | CASSQDGTSGSYVSGELFF | TGTGCCAGCAGCCAAGACGGGACTAGCGGGAGCTACGTCTCCGGGGAGCTGTTTTTT
TRBD2 | TRBJ2-2 | TRBV2 | - | CASSGLAGGRTGELFF | TGTGCCAGCAGTGGGCTAGCGGGAGGACGCACCGGGGAGCTGTTTTTT
TRBD2 | TRBJ2-5 | TRBV6-5 | - | CASSYGGGFETQYF | TGTGCCAGCAGTTACGGCGGGGGGTTTGAGACCCAGTACTTC
TRBD1 | TRBJ2-6 | TRBV27 | - | CASSLSARGTGANVLTF | TGTGCCAGCAGTTTATCTGCCAGGGGGACTGGGGCCAACGTCCTGACTTTC
TRBD1 | TRBJ1-6 | TRBV2 | - | CASRPGVGQGNSPLHF | TGTGCCAGCAGACCGGGGGTCGGACAGGGGAATTCACCCCTCCACTTT
TRBD1 | TRBJ2-7 | TRBV6-5 | - | CASSYRDRGLGEQYF | TGTGCCAGCAGTTACCGGGACAGGGGGCTCGGCGAGCAGTACTTC
- | TRBJ1-5 | TRBV15 | - | CATSRDGGFSNQPQHF | TGTGCCACCAGCAGAGATGGGGGGTTTAGCAATCAGCCCCAGCATTTT
TRBD2 | TRBJ2-1 | TRBV5-6 | - | CASTNSGIGEQFF | TGTGCCAGCACCAACAGCGGGATCGGTGAGCAGTTCTTC
- | TRBJ2-7 | TRBV13 | - | CASSLSAGASYEQYF | TGTGCCAGCAGCTTAAGCGCAGGGGCTTCCTACGAGCAGTACTTC
TRBD1 | TRBJ1-2 | TRBV3-1/TRBV3-2 | - | CASSQVETGVDGYTF | TGTGCCAGCAGCCAAGTGGAGACAGGGGTTGATGGCTACACCTTC
- | TRBJ2-7 | TRBV6-5 | - | CASSYGAGYEQYF | TGTGCCAGCAGTTACGGGGCGGGGTACGAGCAGTACTTC
TRBD1 | TRBJ1-5 | TRBV20-1 | few | CSASLTGTGGNSNQPQHF | TGCAGTGCTAGTTTAACCGGGACAGGGGGAAATAGCAATCAGCCCCAGCATTTT